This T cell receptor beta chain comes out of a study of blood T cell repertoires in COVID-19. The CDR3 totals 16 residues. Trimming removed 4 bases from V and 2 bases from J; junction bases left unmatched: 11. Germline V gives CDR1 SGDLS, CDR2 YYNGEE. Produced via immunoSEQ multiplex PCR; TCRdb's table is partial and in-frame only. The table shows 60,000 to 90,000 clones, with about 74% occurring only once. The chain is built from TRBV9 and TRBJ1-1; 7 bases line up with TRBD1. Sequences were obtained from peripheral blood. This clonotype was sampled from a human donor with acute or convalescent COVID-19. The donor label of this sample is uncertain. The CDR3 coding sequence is TGTGCCAGCAGCCCGCGACAGGGAGTTCAAAACACTGAAGCTTTCTTT. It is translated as CASSPRQGVQNTEAFF.